Shown below are 17 T cell receptor beta chains from a single sample sequenced in a study of blood T cell repertoires in COVID-19. Sequencing used immunoSEQ multiplex PCR; TCRdb keeps in-frame clones, though not all of them. This table has 200,000 to 300,000 clones, approximately 84% appearing once. The sample was PBMCs or T cells enriched from blood (not recorded which). The source of these receptors is a middle-aged man who had recovered from COVID-19.

The chain has TRBV4-3 and TRBJ2-7, with TRBD1 matching over 7 bases. Germline-derived CDR1 and CDR2 are LGHNA and YSLEER. The CDR3 totals 15 residues. The V gene end was trimmed by 1 base and the J gene end by 2 bases; junction bases not matched to a gene: 5. For the CDR3, the DNA is TGCGCCAGCAGCCAAGGGACAGGTGTCCCCTACGAGCAGTACTTC. This gives the protein CASSQGTGVPYEQYF.

The chain uses TRBV27 and TRBJ1-1; 7 positions match TRBD1. This CDR3 is 14 amino acids long. Germline CDR1 MNHEY, CDR2 SMNVEV (reference sequence). Unmatched junction bases numbered 15, after V lost 7 bases and J lost 10 bases. CDR3 sequence: CASIDRNRGRGAFF. The CDR3 DNA reads as TGTGCCAGCATCGACCGAAACAGGGGACGGGGAGCTTTCTTT.

The J gene is TRBJ1-5, the V gene TRBV12-3 or TRBV12-4; D is unclear. V lost 4 bases and J 4 bases, leaving 8 bases between the germline ends. The CDR3 is made up of 13 amino acids. In nucleotides, the CDR3 is TGTGCCAGCAGTTCCGGGGATAATCAGCCCCAGCATTTT. It is translated as CASSSGDNQPQHF.

CDR3 nucleotide sequence: TGTGCCAGCAGTTTAGGAGACAGGACCGCCACTGAAGCTTTCTTT. Its protein is CASSLGDRTATEAFF. The chain has TRBV27 and TRBJ1-1; a possible D gene is TRBD1 (6 bases). V was cut by 2 bases and J by 4 bases, with 14 bases left in between. The V gene's germline CDR1 is MNHEY and CDR2 SMNVEV (reference sequence). The CDR3 is 15 residues long.

The chain joins TRBV7-9 to TRBJ2-1; no firm D call. This CDR3 has 12 residues. The germline V and J ends were trimmed by 5 bases and 5 bases, with 7 bases remaining between them. Germline V gene sequence: CDR1 SEHNR, CDR2 FQNEAQ (reference sequence). For the CDR3, the DNA is TGTGCCAGCAGCGTCGAGGACAATGAGCAGTTCTTC. This encodes CASSVEDNEQFF.

This chain uses TRBV6-5 with TRBJ2-3; 8 nucleotides line up with TRBD2. The CDR3 loop spans 15 amino acids. Germline-derived CDR1 and CDR2 are MNHEY and SVGAGI. J was trimmed by 3 bases and V by 3 bases; bases with no gene match: 5. The CDR3: CASSYPGGPTDTQYF. CDR3 bases: TGTGCCAGCAGTTATCCGGGGGGGCCAACAGATACGCAGTATTTT.

V and J are TRBV30 and TRBJ1-5; 11 nucleotides align to TRBD1. The CDR3 is 18 residues long. Germline values: CDR1 GTSNPN, CDR2 SVGIG (reference sequence). The V gene end was trimmed by 2 bases and the J gene end by 0 bases; junction bases not matched to a gene: 9. The DNA for the CDR3 is TGTGCCTGGAGTAGACCGGGACAGGGGGGTTATAGCAATCAGCCCCAGCATTTT. This encodes CAWSRPGQGGYSNQPQHF.

The gene calls are TRBV6-2 or TRBV6-3 and TRBJ1-6; D is unclear. The CDR3 sequence is 13 residues long. Germline V gene lookup returns CDR1 MNHEY and CDR2 SVGEGT. V dropped 5 bases and J dropped 7 bases, with 9 bases sitting between them. DNA of the CDR3: TGTGCCAGCAGTCCCCGTCAGAATTCACCCCTCCACTTT. It encodes CASSPRQNSPLHF.

This clone was seen once. V usage is TRBV21-1 and J usage is TRBJ2-7; the table calls TRBD2, which could not be checked here. TRBV21-1 is noted as a pseudogene. The CDR3 loop spans 13 amino acids. CDR3 loop: CASSKRGIYEQYF. The CDR3 nucleotides are TGTGCCAGCAGCAAGAGAGGAATCTACGAGCAGTACTTC.

In regard to this clone: At one end, the junction sequence differs from germline, possibly due to a read error. The chain couples TRBV14 to TRBJ1-6, with D possibly TRBD1 on 5 matching bases. This CDR3 is built from 11 residues. The germline CDR1 and CDR2 sequences are SGHDN and FVKESK. The CDR3 sequence: CASSHGRGKNF. For the CDR3, the DNA is TGTGCCAGCAGCCACGGGCGGGGGAAGAACTTT.

V usage is TRBV9 and J usage is TRBJ2-1, with TRBD2 matching 8 bases. The V gene end was trimmed by 0 bases and the J gene end by 3 bases; junction bases not matched to a gene: 8. The CDR3 length is 17 residues. The germline CDR1 and CDR2 sequences are SGDLS and YYNGEE. CDR3 nucleotide sequence: TGTGCCAGCAGCGTAGAGGGGGGTCTAGCGGGCTACAATGAGCAGTTCTTC. Its translation is CASSVEGGLAGYNEQFF.

The V call is TRBV6-4, the J call TRBJ2-1; tentatively, D is TRBD2 (6 bases). The CDR3 has 14 residues. CDR1 is MRHNA, CDR2 SNTAGT, per germline. The V end was cut by 1 base, the J end by 4 bases, with 8 bases between. The CDR3 is CASSDYGGYNEQFF. The DNA of the CDR3 is TGTGCCAGCAGTGACTACGGGGGTTACAATGAGCAGTTCTTC.

This rearrangement joins TRBV29-1 to TRBJ2-1; a possible D gene is TRBD2 (6 bases). CDR1 and CDR2 from the germline V gene are SQVTM and ANQGSEA. V was pared by 7 bases and J by 9 bases, with 22 bases between. CDR3 length equals 14 residues. In nucleotides, the CDR3 is TGCAGCGCCGGACGCGGGGCCACCGGCAGTGAGCAGTTCTTC. Residues: CSAGRGATGSEQFF.

The rearrangement links TRBV15 to TRBJ2-3; possibly TRBD2 for D (6 bases). CDR1 LNHNV and CDR2 YYDKDF come from the germline V gene (reference sequence). Trimming took 4 bases from V and 1 from J, leaving 12 bases between them. The CDR3 loop spans 15 amino acids. CDR3 DNA: TGTGCCACCAGCATAGCGACTAGTCGCACAGATACGCAGTATTTT. Its translation: CATSIATSRTDTQYF.

The rearrangement joins TRBV19 to TRBJ2-7, with TRBD1 matching 7 bases. CDR1 LNHDA and CDR2 SQIVND come from the germline V gene (reference sequence). CDR3 size: 14 residues. V shed 9 bases and J 2 bases; nucleotides not matched to a gene: 10. Here the CDR3 DNA reads TGTGCCAGAGAACAGGGGACCCTCGCCTACGAGCAGTACTTC. Its translation is CAREQGTLAYEQYF.

This chain joins TRBV7-9 and TRBJ2-3, with 8 nucleotides matching TRBD2. CDR1 is SEHNR and CDR2 is FQNEAQ in the germline V gene (reference sequence). The CDR3 has 15 amino acids. Losses at the gene ends were 6 bases for V and 5 bases for J; bases not matched to a gene: 10. The CDR3 is CASRMGRGAKDTQYF. The CDR3 DNA is TGTGCCAGCAGGATGGGGCGGGGGGCAAAAGATACGCAGTATTTT.

The chain is built from TRBV5-4 and TRBJ2-5, with TRBD2 matching 7 bases. This CDR3 has 12 amino acids. The germline V gene has CDR1 SGHNT and CDR2 YYREEE (reference sequence). J lost 7 bases, V lost 3 bases, and 3 bases had no gene match. This chain's CDR3 is CASSSPGGTQYF. The CDR3 DNA sequence: TGTGCCAGCAGCTCCCCGGGGGGGACCCAGTACTTC.